These 32 T cell receptor beta chains share one sample of origin, sequenced in a study of spatial heterogeneity in lung cancer (dated by TCRdb to between 2019 and 2020). The receptor library was made with 5' RACE. This sample was sequenced with a NextSeq 500. TCRdb took the public reads, trimmed them with fastp at Q25, ran MiXCR for clone calling and kept in-frame beta chains. Every CDR3 protein is listed once, alongside the most common genes and DNA of its rows. The sample table holds 60,000 to 65,000 distinct CDR3 sequences, of which around 8.4% were seen once. More than 12% of the sample is taken by the ten largest. Interpreted using the paper, the time point label stands for: sample taken at primary tumor resection. Whole RNA extracted from tumor and nontumor lung tissue, or from cryopreserved PBMC samples, was used for TCR sequencing without cell sorting. Sequenced here: PBMCs, sampled at surgery. These receptors originate from a female donor with early-stage non-small cell lung cancer.

The chain has TRBV9 and TRBJ2-3; 11 bases align to TRBD2. Germline assignment: CDR1 SGDLS and CDR2 YYNGEE. Germline trimming cut 4 bases from V and 7 bases from J; bases unmatched to any gene: 11. CDR3 size: 16 residues. This chain's CDR3 is CASSSSRLAGWYTQYF. The CDR3 DNA reads TGTGCCAGCAGCTCCTCCAGACTAGCGGGATGGTATACGCAGTATTTT.

The DNA of the CDR3 is TGTGCCAGCAGCCACGGACAGGCAAGAGATACGCAGTATTTT. It specifies CASSHGQARDTQYF. The chain carries TRBV11-3 and TRBJ2-3; 7 bases are shared with TRBD1. From germline, CDR1 is SGHNT and CDR2 YENEEA. J lost 5 bases, V lost 5 bases, and 7 bases had no gene match. This CDR3 comprises 14 residues.

In this sample, this clonotype turned up many times. The V gene is TRBV28, the J gene TRBJ2-7, with 7 bases lining up with TRBD2. V was clipped by 7 bases and J by 4 bases; unmatched bases: 13. Germline loops: CDR1 MDHEN, CDR2 SYDVKM. CDR3 length: 15 amino acids. CDR3 amino acids: CASTPTAGHRYEQYV. The DNA for the CDR3 is TGTGCCAGCACTCCAACAGCGGGGCATCGATACGAGCAGTACGTC.

This sequence joins TRBV12-3 or TRBV12-4 and TRBJ2-6; no clear D gene. This CDR3 is 15 amino acids long. V gave up 8 bases and J gave up 0 bases, with 11 bases separating them. The CDR3 here is CASRLTGSGANVLTF. CDR3 bases: TGTGCCAGCCGGCTAACTGGCTCTGGGGCCAACGTCCTGACTTTC.

This sequence joins TRBV20-1 and TRBJ2-7; TRBD2 agrees at 9 bases. The CDR3 runs to 12 residues. Germline loops: CDR1 DFQATT, CDR2 SNEGSKA (reference sequence). With V trimmed by 7 bases and J by 5 bases, 6 bases remained unmatched. The CDR3 is CSVAGGSHEQYF. DNA of the CDR3: TGCAGTGTCGCGGGGGGGAGCCACGAGCAGTACTTC.

This clonotype was seen a handful of times. The chain links TRBV6-5 to TRBJ1-5, with 8 positions matching TRBD1. The CDR3 consists of 14 residues. V shed 5 bases and J 6 bases; nucleotides not matched to a gene: 6. In germline, CDR1 is MNHEY, CDR2 SVGAGI. In DNA form, the CDR3 reads TGTGCCAGCAGTCCTACAGGGGGATTTCAGCCCCAGCATTTT. It translates to CASSPTGGFQPQHF.

The DNA of the CDR3 is TGTGCCAGCTCACCACAGGGAGTGGAGACCCAGTACTTC. Protein sequence: CASSPQGVETQYF. The V and J genes are TRBV18 and TRBJ2-5; D perhaps matches TRBD2 (5 bases). CDR3 size: 13 residues. Looked up from germline, CDR1 is KGHSH and CDR2 is LQKENI. The V gene lost 1 base and the J gene lost 5 bases, with 8 bases spanning the gap.

This chain links TRBV28 with TRBJ2-3, with 13 bases lining up with TRBD2. The trim removed 6 bases at V and 3 bases at J, leaving 6 bases unmatched. The CDR3 is made up of 16 amino acids. The V gene's germline CDR1 is MDHEN and CDR2 SYDVKM. The CDR3 DNA is TGTGCCAGCAGCCGAAGACTAGCGGGGGGTACAGATACGCAGTATTTT. It encodes CASSRRLAGGTDTQYF. The entire variable domain, with the rest obtained from reference TRBV28 and TRBJ2-3, is as follows: DVKVTQSSRYLVKRTGEKVFLECVQDMDHENMFWYRQDPGLGLRLIYFSYDVKMKEKGDIPEGYSVSREKKERFSLILESASTNQTSMYLCASSRRLAGGTDTQYFGPGTRLTVL.

This clonotype was seen more than once but under ten times. This chain joins TRBV19 and TRBJ1-5; TRBD1 is a possible D gene (5 bases). Germline-derived CDR1 and CDR2 are LNHDA and SQIVND (reference sequence). The length of the CDR3 is 15 residues. V gave up 0 bases and J gave up 7 bases, with 13 bases separating them. This CDR3 reads CASSIEEGREQPQHF. CDR3 DNA sequence: TGTGCCAGTAGTATAGAAGAGGGGAGGGAACAGCCCCAGCATTTT. The full variable domain, its missing parts supplied by reference TRBV19 and TRBJ1-5, is DGGITQSPKYLFRKEGQNVTLSCEQNLNHDAMYWYRQDPGQGLRLIYYSQIVNDFQKGDIAEGYSVSREKKESFPLTVTSAQKNPTAFYLCASSIEEGREQPQHFGDGTRLSIL.

A few counts support this clonotype. The chain employs TRBV5-1 and TRBJ1-6; tentative D call: TRBD1 (5 bases). Deletions cut 0 bases from V and 7 bases from J, with 11 bases between. Germline CDR1 and CDR2: SGHRS and YFSETQ. This CDR3 is 15 amino acids long. The CDR3 DNA reads TGCGCCAGCAGCTTGGATCAGGGTGGAAATTCACCCCTCCACTTT. Translating gives CASSLDQGGNSPLHF. Full variable domain (outside the CDR3, taken from reference TRBV5-1 and TRBJ1-6): KAGVTQTPRYLIKTRGQQVTLSCSPISGHRSVSWYQQTPGQGLQFLFEYFSETQRNKGNFPGRFSGRQFSNSRSEMNVSTLELGDSALYLCASSLDQGGNSPLHFGNGTRLTVT.

This clonotype was observed a few times. This chain connects TRBV20-1 to TRBJ2-2, with D maybe TRBD1 (5 bases). The CDR3 sequence is 15 residues long. Germline V gives CDR1 DFQATT, CDR2 SNEGSKA (reference sequence). Trimming cost V 4 bases and J 4 bases, with 16 bases left between them. This CDR3 is CSAKPQGRATGELFF. For the CDR3, the DNA is TGCAGTGCTAAACCCCAGGGCCGGGCCACCGGGGAGCTGTTTTTT.

This clonotype was found a few times. The CDR3 DNA follows: TGCAGTGCTAGAGATGCGGCAAGCAATGAGCAGTTCTTC. Residues: CSARDAASNEQFF. This chain links TRBV20-1 with TRBJ2-1, with D unresolved. V lost 0 bases and J 6 bases, leaving 9 bases between the germline ends. Germline V lookup: CDR1 DFQATT, CDR2 SNEGSKA (reference sequence). The CDR3 runs to 13 residues.

This clonotype was counted between two and nine times. The chain joins TRBV5-1 to TRBJ1-1, with D maybe TRBD1 (5 bases). The CDR3 is 16 residues long. The germline gives CDR1 SGHRS, CDR2 YFSETQ. V dropped 0 bases and J dropped 1 base, with 13 bases sitting between them. CDR3 in amino acids: CASSLEPGRRNTEAFF. In DNA, the CDR3 is TGCGCCAGCAGCTTGGAACCGGGACGGAGGAACACTGAAGCTTTCTTT.

This clonotype showed up just a few times. The V call is TRBV2, the J call TRBJ2-2; D is undetermined. The germline gives CDR1 SNHLY, CDR2 FYNNEI. The germline V and J ends were trimmed by 10 bases and 6 bases, with 15 bases remaining between them. The CDR3 consists of 13 residues. The CDR3 spells CATRRLSPGELFF. DNA of the CDR3: TGTGCCACCCGAAGGTTAAGCCCCGGGGAGCTGTTTTTT. The complete variable domain, with remaining parts taken from reference TRBV2 and TRBJ2-2, reads EPEVTQTPSHQVTQMGQEVILRCVPISNHLYFYWYRQILGQKVEFLVSFYNNEISEKSEIFDDQFSVERPDGSNFTLKIRSTKLEDSAMYFCATRRLSPGELFFGEGSRLTVL.

The table lists this clonotype with a few counts. The J gene is TRBJ2-1, the V gene TRBV14, with 11 positions matching TRBD2. The CDR3 length is 17 residues. The germline CDR1 and CDR2 sequences are SGHDN and FVKESK. V shed 2 bases and J 0 bases; nucleotides not matched to a gene: 3. DNA of the CDR3: TGTGCCAGCAGCCAAACGACTAGCGGGATCTCCTACAATGAGCAGTTCTTC. It translates to CASSQTTSGISYNEQFF. The variable domain in full, with the rest retrieved from reference TRBV14 and TRBJ2-1, is EAGVTQFPSHSVIEKGQTVTLRCDPISGHDNLYWYRRVMGKEIKFLLHFVKESKQDESGMPNNRFLAERTGGTYSTLKVQPAELEDSGVYFCASSQTTSGISYNEQFFGPGTRLTVL.

The chain combines TRBV6-1 with TRBJ1-5, with a possible D match to TRBD1 (5 bases). V gave up 6 bases and J gave up 7 bases, with 19 bases separating them. CDR1 and CDR2 from the germline V gene are MNHNS and SASEGT. The CDR3 runs to 15 residues. CDR3 amino acids: CASSLVGAEVQPQHF. DNA of the CDR3: TGTGCCAGCAGCCTCGTCGGGGCAGAGGTACAGCCCCAGCATTTT.

In its sample, this clonotype was seen many times. The gene calls are TRBV10-3 and TRBJ1-1, with D maybe TRBD1 (5 bases). This CDR3 is built from 15 residues. The germline V gene encodes CDR1 ENHRY and CDR2 SYGVKD. Trimming stripped 2 bases from V and 4 bases from J, with 14 bases between. The CDR3 coding sequence is TGTGCCATCAGTGAGCTGGGGCCGAGAAGCACTGAAGCTTTCTTT. The encoded protein is CAISELGPRSTEAFF.

Many counts were recorded for this clonotype. This chain connects TRBV20-1 to TRBJ2-7; D remains ambiguous. The CDR3 covers 12 residues. Looked up from germline, CDR1 is DFQATT and CDR2 is SNEGSKA (reference sequence). V lost 0 bases and J 3 bases, leaving 6 bases between the germline ends. The DNA for the CDR3 is TGCAGTGCTAGAGATTACTACTACGAGCAGTACGTC. Encoded protein: CSARDYYYEQYV.

The chain employs TRBV6-1 and TRBJ2-3; possibly TRBD2 for D (6 bases). The V end lost 2 bases, the J end lost 4 bases, and 16 bases lay between the germline ends. The V gene's germline CDR1 is MNHNS and CDR2 SASEGT. The CDR3 covers 16 residues. Written as DNA, the CDR3 is TGTGCCAGCAGTGAAATGGCTCCGGGAGTGCCAGATACGCAGTATTTT. It encodes CASSEMAPGVPDTQYF.

This clonotype was seen a handful of times. The chain uses TRBV5-1 and TRBJ1-3; a weak D match, TRBD1 (5 bases). CDR1 and CDR2 (germline): SGHRS, YFSETQ. The CDR3 covers 16 residues. The V end was cut by 4 bases, the J end by 6 bases, with 20 bases between. DNA of the CDR3: TGCGCCAGCAGCCCGACGGGACCCAGGCAGGAAAACACCATATATTTT. Its protein product is CASSPTGPRQENTIYF.

With respect to this clonotype: A clone one base away is much larger, so this may be a read error. J is TRBJ1-1 and V is TRBV7-9, with D uncertain. The ends were cut back, 1 base at V and 10 bases at J, with 13 bases in the middle. In germline, CDR1 is SEHNR, CDR2 FQNEAQ (reference sequence). This CDR3 has 13 residues. The CDR3 DNA sequence: TGTGCCAGCAGCTTAGAAGAGAGCTCGAGAGCTTTCTTT. It translates to CASSLEESSRAFF.

At least ten counts were recorded for this clonotype. This chain connects TRBV20-1 to TRBJ1-1; D ambiguous. The CDR3 contains 15 residues. CDR1 is DFQATT, CDR2 SNEGSKA, per germline (reference sequence). The ends were cut back, 0 bases at V and 0 bases at J, with 11 bases in the middle. The CDR3 protein is CSARDGPYLNTEAFF. In DNA, the CDR3 is TGCAGTGCTAGAGATGGCCCCTACCTGAACACTGAAGCTTTCTTT.

This chain links TRBV12-3 or TRBV12-4 with TRBJ1-2; D might be TRBD1 (5 bases). The germline V and J ends were trimmed by 8 bases and 8 bases, with 21 bases remaining between them. CDR3 length equals 14 residues. DNA of the CDR3: TGTGCCAGCTCCGCCGGGACTGGGGTAGGAGGCTACACCTTC. Translation: CASSAGTGVGGYTF.

The V and J genes are TRBV3-1 and TRBJ2-3, with D perhaps matching TRBD2 (6 bases). The CDR3 has 15 amino acids. The ends were cut back, 4 bases at V and 1 base at J, with 12 bases in the middle. Looked up from germline, CDR1 is LGHDT and CDR2 is YNNKEL (reference sequence). The DNA of the CDR3 is TGTGCCAGCAGCCCGTCGACGGGGGGCACAGATACGCAGTATTTT. This encodes CASSPSTGGTDTQYF.

The rearrangement links TRBV3-1 to TRBJ1-6; no clear D gene. Germline V CDR1 and CDR2: LGHDT, YNNKEL (reference sequence). Trimming removed 0 bases at V and 8 bases at J, with 5 bases between. CDR3 length: 13 amino acids. The CDR3 protein is CASSQEGHSPLHF. The CDR3 DNA reads TGTGCCAGCAGCCAAGAAGGGCATTCACCCCTCCACTTT.

This clonotype was detected many times. The chain has TRBV19 and TRBJ1-3; D may be TRBD1 (5 bases). Germline assignment: CDR1 LNHDA and CDR2 SQIVND (reference sequence). CDR3 length equals 11 residues. The germline V and J ends were trimmed by 10 bases and 2 bases, with 6 bases remaining between them. The CDR3 reads CATRAGNTIYF. The CDR3 nucleotides are TGTGCCACCAGGGCTGGAAACACCATATATTTT.

This clonotype was detected many times. The chain employs TRBV7-9 and TRBJ2-3; no definite D call. Germline V gene sequence: CDR1 SEHNR, CDR2 FQNEAQ (reference sequence). V lost 5 bases and J 5 bases, leaving 2 bases between the germline ends. The CDR3 contains 10 residues. The CDR3 spells CASSLDTQYF. Here the CDR3 DNA reads TGTGCCAGCAGCCTAGATACGCAGTATTTT.

This clonotype was observed many times. This CDR3 is CSTRPGAPSSYNEQFF. In nucleotides, the CDR3 is TGCAGTACCCGTCCGGGAGCCCCGAGCTCCTACAATGAGCAGTTCTTC. The J gene is TRBJ2-1, the V gene TRBV20-1, with a tentative D call TRBD2 (6 bases). CDR3 size: 16 residues. Trimming pared 8 bases from V and 0 bases from J, leaving 20 bases between. The germline V gene encodes CDR1 DFQATT and CDR2 SNEGSKA (reference sequence).

This clonotype showed up many times. The gene calls are TRBV4-1 and TRBJ2-1, with 10 bases identical to TRBD2. V shed 0 bases and J 4 bases; nucleotides not matched to a gene: 3. Per germline, CDR1 MGHRA and CDR2 YSYEKL. The CDR3 is 16 residues long. CDR3 amino acids: CASSQEASGGYNEQFF. The DNA of the CDR3 is TGCGCCAGCAGCCAAGAGGCTAGCGGGGGTTACAATGAGCAGTTCTTC.

The table lists this clonotype with many counts. This chain joins TRBV6-5 and TRBJ2-3; 15 nucleotides align to TRBD2. V gave up 6 bases and J gave up 5 bases; unmatched junction bases: 3. There are 15 residues in the CDR3. CDR1 is MNHEY and CDR2 is SVGAGI in the germline V gene. The CDR3 DNA reads as TGTGCCAGCAGGGGACTAGCGGGGGGTATAGATACGCAGTATTTT. It yields the protein CASRGLAGGIDTQYF.

DNA for the CDR3: TGTGCCACCAGCTTCGGACAGGGGTGGACCAAAAACATTCAGTACTTC. It encodes CATSFGQGWTKNIQYF. The rearrangement joins TRBV15 to TRBJ2-4; 9 positions match TRBD1. Germline values: CDR1 LNHNV, CDR2 YYDKDF (reference sequence). The CDR3 length is 16 residues. Germline trimming cut 5 bases from V and 2 bases from J; bases unmatched to any gene: 7.

This clonotype was detected many times. The V gene is TRBV6-6, the J gene TRBJ1-6, with no clear D. V was trimmed by 0 bases and J by 7 bases, leaving 7 bases between them. CDR1 and CDR2 (germline): MNHNY, SVGAGI (reference sequence). The CDR3 totals 14 residues. CDR3: CASSYSHPNSPLHF. DNA of the CDR3: TGTGCCAGCAGTTACTCCCATCCCAATTCACCCCTCCACTTT.